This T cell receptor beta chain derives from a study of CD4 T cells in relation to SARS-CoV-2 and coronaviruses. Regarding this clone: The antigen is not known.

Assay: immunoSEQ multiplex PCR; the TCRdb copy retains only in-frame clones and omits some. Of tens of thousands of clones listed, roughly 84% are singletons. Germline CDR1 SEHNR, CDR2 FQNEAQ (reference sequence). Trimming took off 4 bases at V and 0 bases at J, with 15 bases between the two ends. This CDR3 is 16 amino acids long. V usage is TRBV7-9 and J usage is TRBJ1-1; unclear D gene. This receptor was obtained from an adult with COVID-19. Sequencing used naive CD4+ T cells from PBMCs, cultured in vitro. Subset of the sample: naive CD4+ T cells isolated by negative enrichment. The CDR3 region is CASSSNYGRMNTEAFF. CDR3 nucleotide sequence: TGTGCCAGCAGCTCGAACTATGGACGGATGAACACTGAAGCTTTCTTT. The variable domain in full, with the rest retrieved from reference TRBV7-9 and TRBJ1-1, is DTGVSQNPRHKITKRGQNVTFRCDPISEHNRLYWYRQTLGQGPEFLTYFQNEAQLEKSRLLSDRFSAERPKGSFSTLEIQRTEQGDSAMYLCASSSNYGRMNTEAFFGQGTRLTVV.